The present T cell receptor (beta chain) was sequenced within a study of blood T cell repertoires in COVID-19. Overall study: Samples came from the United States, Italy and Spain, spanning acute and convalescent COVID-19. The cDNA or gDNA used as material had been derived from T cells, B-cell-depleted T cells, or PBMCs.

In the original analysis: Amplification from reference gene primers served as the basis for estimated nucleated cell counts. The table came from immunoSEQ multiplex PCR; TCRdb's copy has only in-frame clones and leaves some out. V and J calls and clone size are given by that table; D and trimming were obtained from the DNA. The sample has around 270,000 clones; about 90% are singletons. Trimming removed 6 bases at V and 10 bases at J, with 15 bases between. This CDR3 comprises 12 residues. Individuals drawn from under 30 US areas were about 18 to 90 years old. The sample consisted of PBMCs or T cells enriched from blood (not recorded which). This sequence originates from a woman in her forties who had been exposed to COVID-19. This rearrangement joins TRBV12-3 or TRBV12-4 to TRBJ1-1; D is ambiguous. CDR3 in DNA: TGTGCCAGCAGCCCGGACGGAGGGAGAGCTTTCTTT. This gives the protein CASSPDGGRAFF.